These 10 T cell receptor beta chains share one sample of origin, sequenced in a study of cytomegalovirus exposure and HLA in healthy donors. 60 Vbeta and 13 Jbeta primers were used in PCR. Libraries were prepared by immunoSEQ multiplex PCR; TCRdb keeps only in-frame clonotypes and omits some of them. The profile shows about 120,000 clones, 75% to 90% of them singletons. Material: PBMCs. These receptors all stem from a man aged 30-40 years in good health and CMV-seronegative.

This chain joins TRBV7-9 and TRBJ2-7; the match to TRBD1 covers 10 bases. CDR3 length: 15 residues. V dropped 4 bases and J dropped 3; count of bases not matched to a gene: 6. Germline-derived CDR1 and CDR2 are SEHNR and FQNEAQ (reference sequence). CDR3 nucleotides: TGTGCCAGCAGCTCCGGGACAGGGGCGAACTACGAGCAGTACTTC. Translating it yields CASSSGTGANYEQYF. The complete variable domain, with remaining parts taken from reference TRBV7-9 and TRBJ2-7, reads DTGVSQNPRHKITKRGQNVTFRCDPISEHNRLYWYRQTLGQGPEFLTYFQNEAQLEKSRLLSDRFSAERPKGSFSTLEIQRTEQGDSAMYLCASSSGTGANYEQYFGPGTRLTVT.

This clone was counted only a few times. The chain recombines TRBV5-1 with TRBJ1-1, with D possibly TRBD1 on 6 matching bases. In germline, CDR1 is SGHRS, CDR2 YFSETQ. The CDR3 totals 14 residues. V dropped 4 bases and J dropped 8 bases, with 18 bases sitting between them. CDR3 protein: CASSRTQGLGEAFF. CDR3 coding DNA: TGCGCCAGCAGCCGGACCCAGGGGTTGGGGGAAGCTTTCTTT.

This rearrangement joins TRBV2 to TRBJ2-5; 14 bases agree with TRBD2. Germline V gene data show CDR1 as SNHLY and CDR2 as FYNNEI. This CDR3 contains 16 residues. J lost 4 bases, V lost 6 bases, and 7 bases had no gene match. The CDR3 nucleotides are TGTGCCAGCAGGCCTCCGGGACTAGCGGGGGCAGAGACCCAGTACTTC. It codes for CASRPPGLAGAETQYF.

This chain connects TRBV18 to TRBJ1-2; 11 nucleotides agree with TRBD1. The CDR3 loop spans 18 amino acids. V lost 1 base and J lost 4; bases outside the gene matches: 11. CDR1 KGHSH and CDR2 LQKENI come from the germline V gene. CDR3 sequence: CASSPLRIGQGAVYGYTF. DNA of the CDR3: TGTGCCAGCTCACCACTTAGGATAGGACAGGGGGCCGTCTATGGCTACACCTTC.

Points on this clone: Other DNA sequences within the sample encode an identical CDR3. The gene calls are TRBV6-5 and TRBJ1-6; 8 nucleotides align to TRBD1. Trimming at V came to 0 bases and at J to 7 bases, leaving 2 bases not matched to a gene. The length of the CDR3 is 15 residues. Germline V gene data show CDR1 as MNHEY and CDR2 as SVGAGI. In DNA, the CDR3 is TGTGCCAGCAGTTACTCAGGACAGGGCAATTCACCCCTCCACTTT. Protein product: CASSYSGQGNSPLHF.

V and J are TRBV5-4 and TRBJ2-6; D is undetermined. Trimming removed 1 base from V and 1 base from J, with 9 bases in between. The CDR3 is made up of 16 amino acids. The germline CDR1 and CDR2 sequences are SGHNT and YYREEE (reference sequence). Written as DNA, the CDR3 is TGTGCCAGCAGCTTGAGAGGTGAATCTGGGGCCAACGTCCTGACTTTC. Protein sequence: CASSLRGESGANVLTF.

The chain links TRBV13 to TRBJ2-5; D may be TRBD2 (5 bases). The CDR3 contains 12 residues. Per germline, CDR1 PRHDT and CDR2 FYEKMQ (reference sequence). V was cut by 4 bases and J by 5 bases, with 8 bases left in between. CDR3: CASSSGWETQYF. The CDR3 region has the DNA TGTGCCAGCAGCTCGGGATGGGAGACCCAGTACTTC.

V gene TRBV27 combines with J gene TRBJ2-5; 7 positions agree with TRBD1. CDR3 size: 13 residues. Per germline, CDR1 MNHEY and CDR2 SMNVEV (reference sequence). V lost 4 bases to trimming and J lost 7 bases; unmatched junction nucleotides: 6. CDR3 in amino acids: CASSSRQGGTQYF. The CDR3 DNA reads TGTGCCAGCAGTTCCAGACAGGGTGGGACCCAGTACTTC.

The chain couples TRBV28 to TRBJ2-5, with D possibly TRBD1 on 6 matching bases. V was clipped by 5 bases and J by 9 bases, with 13 bases between them. The germline gives CDR1 MDHEN, CDR2 SYDVKM. The CDR3 has 12 residues. The CDR3 spells CASSSPPGAQYF. The CDR3 bases are TGTGCCAGCAGTAGCCCGCCAGGGGCCCAGTACTTC.

The sample holds one count of this clone. This sequence joins TRBV11-2 and TRBJ2-3, with D possibly being TRBD2 (6 bases). Trimming cost V 5 bases and J 5 bases, with 23 bases left between them. This CDR3 is 17 amino acids long. Germline-derived CDR1 and CDR2 are SGHAT and FQNNGV. The CDR3 is CASSRSPGTGFGDTQYF. CDR3 nucleotides: TGTGCCAGCAGCAGGTCCCCCGGGACTGGTTTTGGAGATACGCAGTATTTT.